The rows below give T cell receptor beta chains drawn from one sample of a study of identical twins. TCRdb recomputed calls from the 5' RACE reads with MiXCR, one row per CDR3 protein. The sample lists under 300,000 distinct CDR3 sequences, around 15% seen once, with approximately 10% in the top ten. The sample was memory (CD45RO+) T cells sorted from blood. These receptors came from a woman aged 18-35 years in good health. The CDR3 runs from the conserved cysteine through the conserved F or W. D genes are given only for firm matches. Clone size is not always given. Where it is, it says once, few, many or a class for expanded clones.

V gene	J gene	D gene	clone size	CDR3 protein	CDR3 DNA
TRBV14	TRBJ1-1	.	few	CASNVGRVSEAFF	TGTGCCAGCAATGTGGGCAGGGTATCTGAAGCTTTCTTT
TRBV6-1	TRBJ2-5	TRBD2	once	CASILSGGAPETQYF	TGTGCCAGCATCCTTAGCGGGGGGGCCCCAGAGACCCAGTACTTC
TRBV11-1	TRBJ1-1	.	.	CASNVDGPNTEAFF	TGTGCCAGCAATGTGGACGGTCCGAACACTGAAGCTTTCTTT
TRBV7-9	TRBJ2-6	.	.	CASSLEVSSGANVLTF	TGTGCCAGCAGCTTAGAGGTGTCCTCTGGGGCCAACGTCCTGACTTTC
TRBV20-1	TRBJ2-5	TRBD2	few	CSAILADGETQYF	TGCAGTGCTATTCTAGCGGACGGAGAGACCCAGTACTTC
TRBV29-1	TRBJ2-2	.	many	CSPRPSRDSYTGELFF	TGCAGCCCCCGGCCGTCCCGGGACTCATACACCGGGGAGCTGTTTTTT
TRBV12-3/TRBV12-4	TRBJ1-6	.	once	CASSLGEGSPLHF	TGTGCCAGCAGCCTAGGGGAGGGATCACCCCTCCACTTT
TRBV12-3/TRBV12-4	TRBJ2-7	.	.	CASSFSQGHEQYF	TGTGCCAGCAGTTTTTCACAGGGTCACGAGCAGTACTTC
TRBV12-3/TRBV12-4	TRBJ1-2	.	many	CASSDGPNYGYTF	TGTGCCAGCAGCGACGGACCTAACTATGGCTACACCTTC
TRBV9	TRBJ1-6	TRBD1	few	CASSVQAGQGSPLHF	TGTGCCAGCAGCGTACAAGCGGGACAGGGCTCACCCCTCCACTTT
TRBV27	TRBJ2-1	.	.	CASSLYPYNEQFF	TGTGCCAGCAGTTTATATCCCTACAATGAGCAGTTCTTC